This T cell receptor beta chain was captured by sequencing in a study of post-analysis software for immune sequencing data. Turning to the study itself: Disease courses included relapsing-remitting, secondary progressive and progressive-relapsing multiple sclerosis. Study conclusions and caveats: For normalized Chao1 diversity, multiple sclerosis patients scored significantly lower than controls did. Elevated frequency relative to controls characterized several TRBV segments in patients, TRBV5-6, TRBV5-1 and TRBV20-1 among them.

Included in the TCR beta cDNA libraries were unique molecular identifiers. Hundreds of thousands of cDNA molecules were obtained from roughly 1.1 to 9.2 million T cells. TCRdb reprocessed the PCR reads with MiXCR, giving one entry per CDR3 protein. The data hold 650,000 to 900,000 distinct CDR3 sequences, with around 45% observed a single time. This clonotype was found a few times. Its cognate antigen is unknown. The CDR3 runs 18 residues. The sequence was obtained from a girl aged 10 to 17 with multiple sclerosis. Source material: blood. The V and J genes are TRBV21-1 and TRBJ2-4; the DNA was not compared with TRBD1, the D call given in the table. TRBV21-1 is a documented pseudogene. CDR3 bases: TGTGCCTTCCCGTCCAGGCGCCGAAATCCTATAGCCAAAAACATTCAGTACTTC. Translating gives CAFPSRRRNPIAKNIQYF.